The entry below describes one T cell receptor beta chain. CDR1 is SGHNT and CDR2 is YENEEA in the germline V gene. Unmatched junction bases numbered 2, after V lost 0 bases and J lost 7 bases. CDR3 length: 13 residues. This entry is derived from a study of long-term antiretroviral therapy in people with HIV. An immunoSEQ assay, version v3.0, was performed at survey level. The protocol was immunoSEQ multiplex PCR, while the TCRdb copy is restricted to in-frame clones and leaves out a portion. In the table there are 35,000 or so clones, 94% of which are singletons. The receptor comes from a woman between 45 and 65 years old with HIV. The chain uses TRBV11-3 and TRBJ1-1; 7 nucleotides line up with TRBD1. Specimen: unsorted PBMCs, collected 4.1 years after starting antiretroviral therapy. DNA of the CDR3: TGTGCCAGCAGCTTAGAAAGGGGGCTTGAAGCTTTCTTT. Its translation: CASSLERGLEAFF.